This T cell receptor beta chain is drawn from a study of OX40 agonist ivuxolimab in advanced cancers. In the study overall: Those enrolled were approximately 83% male, with a mean age of roughly 60 years and ages from roughly 20 to 85.

Study-wide points: Both CD4+ and CD8+ T cell populations in blood had undergone clonal expansion by week 6 at 0.1 to 3.0 mg/kg.

The protocol was immunoSEQ multiplex PCR, while the TCRdb copy is restricted to in-frame clones and leaves out a portion. The data contain tens of thousands of clones, roughly nine tenths of them singletons. The germline gives CDR1 WSHSY, CDR2 SAAADI. The CDR3 extends over 13 amino acids. Losses at the gene ends were 7 bases for V and 5 bases for J; bases not matched to a gene: 5. To note about this clone: Antigen specificity is unknown.

The clonotype originates from an adult with an advanced solid tumor such as melanoma, head and neck, liver or kidney cancer. The source was CD4+ or CD8+ T cells sorted from blood, collected in a trial of the OX40 agonist ivuxolimab. The J gene is TRBJ2-1, the V gene TRBV10-2, with TRBD2 matching over 7 bases. The CDR3 sequence: CASIGLADNEQFF. CDR3 DNA sequence: TGCGCCAGCATAGGGCTAGCGGACAATGAGCAGTTCTTC.